One and the same sample provided the 24 T cell receptor beta chains below, sequenced in a study of graft-versus-host responses after intestinal transplantation (dated by TCRdb to 2020 to 2023). Libraries came from the immunoSEQ multiplex PCR assay. In TCRdb, the immuneACCESS table is reduced to in-frame sequences with V and J assigned. These tables do not hold every clone; where another copy was compared, an unresolved V gene accounts for under half, and the others remain unexplained. The sample yields about 36,000 clones; roughly 95% were counted once. The biggest ten clones account for over 0.2% of the sample. What the time point label conveys for this sample: cells obtained before transplantation from donor or recipient. For these TCRs, the target antigens are not known. The sequenced sample was unstimulated CD4+ T cells sorted from spleen or lymph node cells, obtained before transplant. These receptors originate from a human donor who was the organ donor for an intestinal transplant.

In this sample, this clone turned up once. The chain joins TRBV28 to TRBJ1-2, with D perhaps TRBD1 (5 bases). CDR3 size: 14 residues. The V gene's germline CDR1 is MDHEN and CDR2 SYDVKM. Trimming removed 1 base from V and 4 bases from J, with 10 bases in between. The CDR3 nucleotides read TGTGCCAGCAGTTTATCGGGGGACTTCTATGGCTACACCTTC. It is translated as CASSLSGDFYGYTF.

The chain has TRBV5-1 and TRBJ1-2; D gene ambiguous. V lost 0 bases, J lost 0 bases, and 6 bases lay in between. The CDR3 runs to 14 residues. CDR1 and CDR2 (germline): SGHRS, YFSETQ. The CDR3 loop reads CASSLVPSNYGYTF. CDR3 nucleotide sequence: TGCGCCAGCAGCTTGGTACCATCTAACTATGGCTACACCTTC.

The chain joins TRBV6-5 to TRBJ1-2; 8 bases map to TRBD1. Unmatched junction bases numbered 0, after V lost 6 bases and J lost 3 bases. This CDR3 comprises 12 residues. Per the germline V gene, CDR1 is MNHEY and CDR2 is SVGAGI. Here the CDR3 DNA reads TGTGCCAGCAGGGACAGGGACTATGGCTACACCTTC. Protein product: CASRDRDYGYTF.

This chain connects TRBV9 to TRBJ2-7, with TRBD1 matching 7 bases. This CDR3 comprises 13 residues. V was pared by 4 bases and J by 3 bases, with 4 bases of the junction left unmatched. Germline CDR1 reads SGDLS; CDR2 reads YYNGEE. CDR3 protein: CASSRDRDYEQYF. In DNA, the CDR3 is TGTGCCAGCAGCCGCGACAGGGACTACGAGCAGTACTTC.

This clone has only one observation. This chain uses TRBV29-1 with TRBJ1-2; D is unresolved. The CDR3 is 10 amino acids. CDR1 and CDR2 from the germline V gene are SQVTM and ANQGSEA. The V end was cut by 3 bases, the J end by 3 bases, with 2 bases between. The CDR3 loop is CSVEDYGYTF. The DNA of the CDR3 is TGCAGCGTTGAGGACTATGGCTACACCTTC. Supplemented by reference TRBV29-1 and TRBJ1-2, the full variable domain reads SAVISQKPSRDICQRGTSLTIQCQVDSQVTMMFWYRQQPGQSLTLIATANQGSEATYESGFVIDKFPISRPNLTFSTLTVSNMSPEDSSIYLCSVEDYGYTFGSGTRLTVV.

This sequence joins TRBV30 and TRBJ1-5; TRBD1 might be the D (6 bases). Germline-derived CDR1 and CDR2 are GTSNPN and SVGIG (reference sequence). The CDR3 has 13 residues. Trimming shortened V by 4 bases and J by 6 bases, and 13 bases separated the two germline ends. The CDR3 region has the DNA TGTGCCTGGAATGGGGGGCGCGGTCAGCCCCAGCATTTT. Its translation: CAWNGGRGQPQHF.

The chain has TRBV5-1 and TRBJ2-1; 14 bases are shared with TRBD2. The CDR3 is 17 amino acids. Germline V gene sequence: CDR1 SGHRS, CDR2 YFSETQ. Trimming took 2 bases from V and 7 from J; bases not matched to a gene: 8. CDR3 sequence reads: CASSFPAGTSGGNEQFF. CDR3 nucleotides: TGCGCCAGCAGCTTCCCCGCCGGGACTAGCGGGGGAAATGAGCAGTTCTTC.

The chain uses TRBV4-2 and TRBJ1-6; perhaps TRBD1 as D (5 bases). Germline CDR1 reads LGHNA; CDR2 reads YNFKEQ. Trimming took 1 base from V and 7 from J, leaving 20 bases between them. This CDR3 has 18 amino acids. This CDR3 is CASSQVGKVGAWNSPLHF. The CDR3, as DNA: TGTGCCAGCAGCCAAGTTGGCAAGGTCGGGGCCTGGAATTCACCCCTCCACTTT.

This chain uses TRBV6-5 with TRBJ1-1, with D hard to call. Germline loops: CDR1 MNHEY, CDR2 SVGAGI. CDR3 length: 13 amino acids. V gave up 6 bases and J gave up 0 bases, with 8 bases separating them. The CDR3 DNA reads TGTGCCAGCAGCCCCACCTTGAACACTGAAGCTTTCTTT. Translating it yields CASSPTLNTEAFF.

The J gene is TRBJ1-1, the V gene TRBV15; perhaps TRBD1 as D (5 bases). V was cut by 3 bases and J by 2 bases, with 13 bases left in between. Per germline, CDR1 LNHNV and CDR2 YYDKDF (reference sequence). The CDR3 loop spans 15 amino acids. The chain's CDR3 is CATSRGGDTNTEAFF. In nucleotides, the CDR3 is TGTGCCACCAGCAGGGGGGGTGATACAAACACTGAAGCTTTCTTT.

The sample holds one count of this clone. The chain is built from TRBV7-9 and TRBJ1-2; 9 bases map to TRBD1. Per germline, CDR1 SEHNR and CDR2 FQNEAQ (reference sequence). V trimming: 3 bases; J trimming: 4 bases; junction bases outside the gene matches: 9. The CDR3 totals 16 residues. CDR3 amino acids: CASSFEGRTGVYGYTF. The CDR3, as DNA: TGTGCCAGCAGCTTTGAGGGGCGGACAGGGGTCTATGGCTACACCTTC.

The gene calls are TRBV5-6 and TRBJ1-6; possible D gene TRBD1, 6 bases. The CDR3 length is 14 residues. Between the trimmed V and J ends, which lost 2 bases and 11 bases, there was a span of 14 bases. Germline V gives CDR1 SGHDT, CDR2 YYEEEE. The CDR3 DNA sequence: TGTGCCAGCAGCTTTGGGGGGGCGAGGCCACCCCTCCACTTT. Protein product: CASSFGGARPPLHF.

This rearrangement joins TRBV10-1 to TRBJ2-3, with D uncertain. Trimming removed 2 bases at V and 0 bases at J, with 9 bases between. Germline loops: CDR1 WNHNN, CDR2 SYGVQD (reference sequence). The CDR3 loop spans 15 amino acids. CDR3 coding DNA: TGCGCCAGCAGTGAGCAGGATTATAGCACAGATACGCAGTATTTT. It translates to CASSEQDYSTDTQYF.

This clone has only one observation. The rearrangement joins TRBV30 to TRBJ1-5; D perhaps matches TRBD1 (5 bases). In germline, CDR1 is GTSNPN, CDR2 SVGIG (reference sequence). Trimming stripped 0 bases from V and 0 bases from J, with 18 bases between. This CDR3 has 18 amino acids. In nucleotides, the CDR3 is TGTGCCTGGAGTGTACGCAGGCTGGGGGGATATAGCAATCAGCCCCAGCATTTT. It yields the protein CAWSVRRLGGYSNQPQHF.

J is TRBJ1-4 and V is TRBV7-2; D is undetermined. Germline V lookup: CDR1 SGHTA, CDR2 FQGNSA. The CDR3 extends over 12 amino acids. V was cut by 1 base and J by 7 bases, with 4 bases left in between. The CDR3 sequence is CASSLVGEKLFF. CDR3 coding DNA: TGTGCCAGCAGCTTAGTCGGTGAAAAACTGTTTTTT.

The chain has TRBV7-8 and TRBJ1-6; no reliable D call. The V end lost 5 bases, the J end lost 13 bases, and 15 bases lay between the germline ends. Germline assignment: CDR1 SGHVS and CDR2 FQNEAQ. This CDR3 is built from 13 residues. The CDR3 region is CASSQTIYFPLHF. CDR3 in DNA: TGTGCCAGCAGCCAGACAATTTATTTCCCCCTCCACTTT.

The chain links TRBV5-4 to TRBJ1-2, with 9 bases matching TRBD1. The CDR3 totals 15 residues. The germline V gene has CDR1 SGHNT and CDR2 YYREEE (reference sequence). J was trimmed by 4 bases and V by 3 bases; bases with no gene match: 7. CDR3 DNA sequence: TGTGCCAGCAGCTCCAGGGACAGGGTGGTCTATGGCTACACCTTC. It specifies CASSSRDRVVYGYTF.

The chain recombines TRBV7-9 with TRBJ1-4; 9 positions agree with TRBD1. Germline CDR1 is SEHNR and CDR2 is FQNEAQ (reference sequence). J gave up 6 bases and V 4 bases, and 6 bases lay outside the gene matches. CDR3 length: 15 residues. This chain's CDR3 is CASSSGDRDDEKLFF. The CDR3 bases are TGTGCCAGCAGCTCTGGGGACAGGGACGATGAAAAACTGTTTTTT.

V gene TRBV6-6 combines with J gene TRBJ2-3; 12 bases are shared with TRBD1. Germline CDR1 MNHNY, CDR2 SVGAGI (reference sequence). V gave up 5 bases and J gave up 5 bases; unmatched junction bases: 8. The CDR3 has 16 amino acids. The CDR3 DNA reads TGTGCCAGCAGTCGCCCGGGGACAGGGGGCATAGATACGCAGTATTTT. Protein sequence: CASSRPGTGGIDTQYF.

Only one count was recorded for this clone. The V gene is TRBV7-3, the J gene TRBJ2-1, with 11 bases aligning to TRBD2. The V gene's germline CDR1 is SGHTA and CDR2 FQGTGA. The CDR3 has 15 residues. Trimming removed 0 bases from V and 7 bases from J; junction bases left unmatched: 2. CDR3 sequence: CASSLTSGGANEQFF. The CDR3 DNA is TGTGCCAGCAGCTTAACTAGCGGGGGGGCGAATGAGCAGTTCTTC.

This chain joins TRBV29-1 and TRBJ1-1; TRBD1 agrees at 7 bases. V trimming: 1 base; J trimming: 1 base; junction bases outside the gene matches: 3. The germline V gene encodes CDR1 SQVTM and CDR2 ANQGSEA. The CDR3 consists of 14 residues. The CDR3 protein is CSVEVQGRNTEAFF. The DNA of the CDR3 is TGCAGCGTTGAAGTACAGGGGAGGAACACTGAAGCTTTCTTT.

The chain couples TRBV7-9 to TRBJ1-3; D ambiguous. The V and J ends lost 5 bases and 0 bases respectively, with 14 bases between them. CDR3 length equals 16 residues. CDR1 SEHNR and CDR2 FQNEAQ come from the germline V gene (reference sequence). CDR3 in amino acids: CASSPAWAISGNTIYF. As DNA, the CDR3 is TGTGCCAGCAGCCCCGCTTGGGCTATCTCTGGAAACACCATATATTTT.

In DNA form, the CDR3 reads TGTGCCAGCAGTGACTCGAGGGGACAGGGATATAATTCACCCCTCCACTTT. This codes for CASSDSRGQGYNSPLHF. The chain has TRBV6-4 and TRBJ1-6; 9 nucleotides line up with TRBD1. Germline CDR1 and CDR2: MRHNA and SNTAGT. This CDR3 comprises 17 residues. Trimming removed 0 bases from V and 4 bases from J; junction bases left unmatched: 4.

The rearrangement joins TRBV5-5 to TRBJ1-1; D gene uncertain. Trimming left V 0 bases short and J 0 bases short, with 6 bases between. This CDR3 is built from 14 residues. CDR1 SGHKS and CDR2 YYEKEE come from the germline V gene (reference sequence). CDR3 amino acids: CASSLEGLNTEAFF. The CDR3 coding sequence is TGTGCCAGCAGCTTGGAGGGTCTGAACACTGAAGCTTTCTTT.